This is a list of T cell receptor beta chains from one sample in a study of blood T cell repertoires in COVID-19. The protocol was immunoSEQ multiplex PCR, while the TCRdb copy is restricted to in-frame clones and leaves out a portion. This table has tens of thousands of clones, roughly nine tenths appearing once. The sequenced material came from peripheral blood. The source is a human donor in a cohort sampled during active COVID-19. CDR3s include the opening cysteine and the closing phenylalanine or tryptophan. D genes are given only for firm matches. The size entry is marked missing in some rows and otherwise reads once, few, many or a size class.

j_call d_call v_call clone_size cdr3_nt cdr3_aa
TRBJ1-2 TRBD1 TRBV7-2 . TGTGCCAGCAGCTTGGGACAGGGGGGGGTTTTTGTAGCTGGCTACACCTTC CASSLGQGGVFVAGYTF
TRBJ1-1 TRBD1 TRBV5-1 . TGCGCCAGCAGCGTAGGGACAGGGGAGTTTTGGGCTTTCTTT CASSVGTGEFWAFF
TRBJ2-3 . TRBV12-3/TRBV12-4 . TGTGCCAGCAGTTCGATGGAGCCGCAGTATTTT CASSSMEPQYF
TRBJ1-6 . TRBV6-5 . TGTGCCAGCACTACAACAGCCTCACCCCTCCACTTT CASTTTASPLHF
TRBJ1-1 TRBD1 TRBV4-1 . TGCGCCAGCAGCCTGCGGACAGGGGAGTCCACTGAAGCTTTCTTT CASSLRTGESTEAFF
TRBJ2-1 . TRBV7-2 . TGTGCCAGCAGCTTAGTTCTACTCCTTGGTTTCCATGAGCAGTTCTTC CASSLVLLLGFHEQFF
TRBJ2-6 . TRBV5-1 . TGCGCCAGCGGGCCGGGACACTACTCTGGGGCCAACGTCCTGACTTTC CASGPGHYSGANVLTF
TRBJ1-2 . TRBV4-1 . TGCGCCAGCAGCCAAGGGGTCTCTGGGACACTGGGTGGCTACACCTTC CASSQGVSGTLGGYTF
TRBJ2-2 . TRBV3-1/TRBV3-2 . TGTGCCAGCAGCCAGCTACAGGGATCCGGGGAGCTGTTTTTT CASSQLQGSGELFF
TRBJ1-5 TRBD1 TRBV2 . TGTGCCAGCAGTATTCAAAGGGGGACAGGGGCTGAACAGCCCCAGCATTTT CASSIQRGTGAEQPQHF
TRBJ1-2 . TRBV5-4 . TGTGCCAGCAGCTTGGGGGGCCCCATTGGCTATGGCTACACCTTC CASSLGGPIGYGYTF
TRBJ2-1 . TRBV11-2 . TGTGCCAGCAGCTTACAGGGATATACCTACAATGAGCAGTTCTTC CASSLQGYTYNEQFF
TRBJ2-5 TRBD1 TRBV3-1/TRBV3-2 . TGTGCCAGTACCCTGACAGGGGCCGGAGAGACCCAGTACTTC CASTLTGAGETQYF
TRBJ1-1 TRBD1 TRBV19 . TGTGCCAGTATAGGGACAGGTACGTCTGGGGCTTTCTTT CASIGTGTSGAFF
TRBJ1-1 TRBD1 TRBV5-6 . TGTGCCAGCAGCTTGATTTTGAGGGGGCTGGGACGCGCTTTCTTT CASSLILRGLGRAFF
TRBJ1-2 . TRBV3-1/TRBV3-2 . TGTGCCAGCAGCCACCTAGAAAACAGGCCTAACTATGGCTACACCTTC CASSHLENRPNYGYTF
TRBJ1-1 TRBD1 TRBV12-5 . TGTGCTAGTGTCCGACAGGGGAGAACTGAAGCTTTCTTT CASVRQGRTEAFF
TRBJ2-1 TRBD2 TRBV7-2 . TGTGCCAGCAGCCTGGTGACTAGCGGCGACAATGAGCAGTTCTTC CASSLVTSGDNEQFF
TRBJ1-1 . TRBV6-6 . TGTGCCAGCAGTTACGAGGGGGACACTGAAGCTTTCTTT CASSYEGDTEAFF
TRBJ1-3 . TRBV7-6 . TGTGCCAGCAGCTTAAGTAGTAACACCATATATTTT CASSLSSNTIYF
TRBJ1-1 TRBD1 TRBV29-1 . TGCAGCGTCTCCGGGACAGGGGGAGGGGAAGCTTTCTTT CSVSGTGGGEAFF
TRBJ1-6 . TRBV7-9 . TGTGCCAGCCATAGTATACGGGGTTCACCCCTCCACTTT CASHSIRGSPLHF
TRBJ1-2 . TRBV20-1 . TGCAGTGCGGGCTCGTATGGCTACACCTTC CSAGSYGYTF
TRBJ1-1 . TRBV7-9 . TGTGCCAGCAGCTTCGTATCTAACACTGAAGCTTTCTTT CASSFVSNTEAFF
TRBJ1-1 TRBD1 TRBV18 . TGTGCCAGCTCACCGGACAGGGGTACTGAAGCTTTCTTT CASSPDRGTEAFF
TRBJ1-1 . TRBV28 . TGTGCCAGCAGTTTACCGCAGGGGACGTACACTGAAGCCTTCTTT CASSLPQGTYTEAFF
TRBJ1-1 . TRBV6-5 . TGTGCCAGCAGGGCCGACTTGATCAACACTGAAGCTTTCTTT CASRADLINTEAFF
TRBJ1-1 . TRBV6-4 . TGTGCCAGCAGTGGACAGGCTAACACTGAAGCTTTCTTT CASSGQANTEAFF
TRBJ1-6 TRBD1 TRBV7-6 . TGTGCCAGCAGCTTAGTACTGGGGACAGTGAATTCACCCCTCCACTTT CASSLVLGTVNSPLHF
TRBJ1-6 TRBD1 TRBV14 . TGTGCCAGCAGCCCATTTGGACAGGGAAATTCACCCCTCCACTTT CASSPFGQGNSPLHF
TRBJ2-3 TRBD2 TRBV11-2 . TGTGCCAGCAGCTTAGGTCTAGCGGGAGGGGCAGATACGCAGTATTTT CASSLGLAGGADTQYF
TRBJ2-1 . TRBV24-1 once TGTGCCACCAGTGAGGCGGGCTCGTACAATGAGCAGTTCTTC CATSEAGSYNEQFF
TRBJ1-5 . TRBV19 . TGTGCCAGTAGTTATTTGGGGGCAGGGCAGCCCCAGCATTTT CASSYLGAGQPQHF
TRBJ2-1 TRBD2 TRBV10-3 . TGTGCCATCAAGGCTCCGCGGGAGGGGTATGAGCAGTTCTTC CAIKAPREGYEQFF
TRBJ2-2 . TRBV7-2 . TGTGCCAGCAGCTTAGGCCCCCGAGCGCGGGACACCGGGGAGCTGTTTTTT CASSLGPRARDTGELFF
TRBJ2-5 TRBD1 TRBV6-6 . TGTGCCAGCAGGAGGGGGCGCAGGGAGACCCAGTACTTC CASRRGRRETQYF
TRBJ1-4 . TRBV10-3 . TGTGCCATCAGTGAGTCGACAGAAGGTGAAAAACTGTTTTTT CAISESTEGEKLFF